This T cell receptor (beta chain) derives from a study of blood T cell repertoires in COVID-19. Overall study: Acute and convalescent COVID-19 specimens originated in the United States, Italy and Spain.

This clone was counted a few times. Measured with immunoSEQ multiplex PCR; TCRdb has only the in-frame clones, and not every one. The repertoire includes more than 60,000 clones, roughly nine tenths of them detected once, and approximately 4.4% sits in the top ten. Trimming left V 5 bases short and J 0 bases short, with 10 bases between. The CDR3 is 15 residues long. CDR1 is SNHLY and CDR2 is FYNNEI in the germline V gene. Input material: peripheral blood. The receptor was derived from a man aged 45-65 years with active COVID-19. V gene TRBV2 combines with J gene TRBJ1-4, with D possibly TRBD1 on 6 matching bases. CDR3 bases: TGTGCCAGCAGTAGGGACACCTCAACTAATGAAAAACTGTTTTTT. Translating gives CASSRDTSTNEKLFF.